The rows below give T cell receptor beta chains drawn from one sample of a study of beta chain features in type 1 diabetes. Repertoires were generated with immunoSEQ multiplex PCR, while TCRdb's copy carries only in-frame clones and drops some. The sample shows 200,000 to 250,000 clones, over 11% of them seen only once. The source material was naive CD4+ T cells from blood. Source of these receptors: a man aged 30-40 years with type 1 diabetes. Both conserved end residues are part of each CDR3. The order of the fields is D gene, V gene, clone size, J gene, CDR3 DNA, CDR3 protein. The D gene is left open where the match is weak. Expanded clones get a size class; other rows say once, few or many, or leave the size out.

D: NA; V: TRBV6-1; size: NA; J: TRBJ2-1; DNA: TGTGCCAGCAGAGGACAGATTTCCTACAATGAGCAGTTCTTC; CDR3: CASRGQISYNEQFF
D: NA; V: TRBV9; size: few; J: TRBJ1-4; DNA: TGTGCCAGCAGCTCTGTCCCTGGCGAAAAACTGTTTTTT; CDR3: CASSSVPGEKLFF
D: NA; V: TRBV10-3; size: few; J: TRBJ2-2; DNA: TGTGCCATCACCAGGGGATCGGGGACCGGGGAGCTGTTTTTT; CDR3: CAITRGSGTGELFF
D: TRBD1; V: TRBV5-1; size: few; J: TRBJ1-1; DNA: TGCGCCAGCAGGCGCACGACAGGGGGCCTAAATGAAGCTTTCTTT; CDR3: CASRRTTGGLNEAFF
D: NA; V: TRBV30; size: NA; J: TRBJ1-1; DNA: TGTGCCGTCGGGAGGCTTATGAACACTGAAGCTTTCTTT; CDR3: CAVGRLMNTEAFF
D: NA; V: TRBV30; size: few; J: TRBJ1-5; DNA: TGTGCCTGGAGCCGGACAGTAGATCAGCCCCAGCATTTT; CDR3: CAWSRTVDQPQHF
D: NA; V: TRBV6-5; size: few; J: TRBJ2-7; DNA: TGTGCCAGCCAACATGGCCTGGGGGCCCACGAGCAGTACTTC; CDR3: CASQHGLGAHEQYF
D: NA; V: TRBV7-2; size: NA; J: TRBJ2-2; DNA: TGTGCCAGCAGCTTAGGACTAGCGAACACCGGGGAGCTGTTTTTT; CDR3: CASSLGLANTGELFF
D: NA; V: TRBV7-8; size: NA; J: TRBJ2-1; DNA: TGTGCCAGCAGCTTAGACGGCGGGTCCTACAATGAGCAGTTCTTC; CDR3: CASSLDGGSYNEQFF
D: TRBD2; V: TRBV28; size: few; J: TRBJ2-1; DNA: TGTGCCAGCAGCCTTCGACTAGCGGGAGGAAACAATGAGCAGTTCTTC; CDR3: CASSLRLAGGNNEQFF
D: NA; V: TRBV7-9; size: NA; J: TRBJ1-1; DNA: TGTGCCAGCAGCCGTCAGTCCATGAACACTGAAGCTTTCTTT; CDR3: CASSRQSMNTEAFF
D: TRBD1; V: TRBV5-1; size: NA; J: TRBJ1-1; DNA: TGCGCCAGCAGCTCAGGACAGGAGGGGGCTGGGACTGAAGCTTTCTTT; CDR3: CASSSGQEGAGTEAFF
D: TRBD1; V: TRBV19; size: NA; J: TRBJ1-5; DNA: TGTGCCAGTAGTATAAATCAGGGACAGGCAACCAATCAGCCCCAGCATTTT; CDR3: CASSINQGQATNQPQHF
D: TRBD1; V: TRBV18; size: few; J: TRBJ2-7; DNA: TGTGCCAGCTCACTTGGACAGGGGGTAGGCGAGCAGTACTTC; CDR3: CASSLGQGVGEQYF
D: TRBD1; V: TRBV29-1; size: NA; J: TRBJ2-7; DNA: TGCAGCGTGGGGACAGGGGATGGCGAGCAGTACTTC; CDR3: CSVGTGDGEQYF
D: NA; V: TRBV2; size: few; J: TRBJ2-7; DNA: TGTGCCAGCAGGGAGGGAACCTCTAGCTCCTACGAGCAGTACTTC; CDR3: CASREGTSSSYEQYF
D: NA; V: TRBV29-1; size: few; J: TRBJ1-1; DNA: TGCAGCGCCCCAGCAAACAGGGCACCCCTTGAAGCTTTCTTT; CDR3: CSAPANRAPLEAFF
D: TRBD1; V: TRBV2; size: few; J: TRBJ1-6; DNA: TGTGCCAGCAGGGCCCGTCCGGGACAGTCTAATTCACCCCTCCACTTT; CDR3: CASRARPGQSNSPLHF
D: TRBD1; V: TRBV27; size: NA; J: TRBJ2-5; DNA: TGTGCCAGCAGTTTTGCGAGGCAGGGGGCAGAGACCCAGTACTTC; CDR3: CASSFARQGAETQYF
D: TRBD1; V: TRBV7-9; size: NA; J: TRBJ2-7; DNA: TGTGCCAGCAGCTCCGCATGGACAGGGGGCGGATCTAGCGAGCAGTACTTC; CDR3: CASSSAWTGGGSSEQYF
D: NA; V: TRBV7-9; size: NA; J: TRBJ2-1; DNA: TGTGCCAGCAGCCCACCTGCTAGTGAGAATGAGCAGTTCTTC; CDR3: CASSPPASENEQFF
D: NA; V: TRBV7-8; size: once; J: TRBJ2-5; DNA: TGTGCCAGCAGCTTAGCGGCAGGGCAAGGCGAGACCCAGTACTTC; CDR3: CASSLAAGQGETQYF
D: NA; V: TRBV30; size: few; J: TRBJ1-5; DNA: TGTGCCTGGAGTGACCTCTATAGCAATCAGCCCCAGCATTTT; CDR3: CAWSDLYSNQPQHF
D: TRBD2; V: TRBV7-9; size: many; J: TRBJ2-1; DNA: TGTGCCAGCAGCCTCCCAATTGTAGCGGGCGGCGCCGAGCAGTTCTTC; CDR3: CASSLPIVAGGAEQFF
D: NA; V: TRBV7-8; size: NA; J: TRBJ1-1; DNA: TGTGCCAGCAGCTTGGAGCAGAACACTGAAGCTTTCTTT; CDR3: CASSLEQNTEAFF
D: NA; V: TRBV9; size: few; J: TRBJ2-6; DNA: TGTGCCAGCAGCGTCGACTACGGAAACGTCCTGACTTTC; CDR3: CASSVDYGNVLTF
D: NA; V: TRBV2; size: NA; J: TRBJ1-6; DNA: TGTGCCAGCAGGGGACTAAACGTTAATTCACCCCTCCACTTT; CDR3: CASRGLNVNSPLHF
D: NA; V: TRBV10-1; size: few; J: TRBJ2-5; DNA: TGCGCCAGCAGTGAGTACAATCAAGAGACCCAGTACTTC; CDR3: CASSEYNQETQYF
D: TRBD1; V: TRBV6-6; size: few; J: TRBJ2-5; DNA: TGTGCCAGCAAGACGACAGGGTCCGGCGAGACCCAGTACTTC; CDR3: CASKTTGSGETQYF